The 7 T cell receptor beta chains reported below all come from one sample, sequenced in a study of blood T cell repertoires in COVID-19. The repertoire was sequenced with immunoSEQ multiplex PCR; TCRdb's copy has only in-frame clones and lacks some. The table shows some 52,000 clones, with roughly nine tenths occurring only once. Input material: peripheral blood. Every receptor here comes from a human donor with active COVID-19. The donor label of this sample is uncertain.

The CDR3 DNA is TGTGCCAGCAGCTTCACCGGGACAAACAATCAGCCCCAGCATTTT. Its protein product is CASSFTGTNNQPQHF. The chain is built from TRBV7-8 and TRBJ1-5; tentatively, D is TRBD1 (6 bases). The V end lost 3 bases, the J end lost 3 bases, and 12 bases lay between the germline ends. Germline CDR1 is SGHVS and CDR2 is FQNEAQ. The CDR3 spans 15 residues.

This clone is a singleton in its sample. The chain couples TRBV7-3 to TRBJ2-3; 10 nucleotides match TRBD2. J gave up 5 bases and V 5 bases, and 7 bases lay outside the gene matches. Germline CDR1 reads SGHTA; CDR2 reads FQGTGA. The CDR3 is 15 residues long. CDR3 residues: CASSQSGGAGDTQYF. The CDR3 DNA is TGTGCCAGCAGCCAGAGCGGGGGGGCCGGAGATACGCAGTATTTT.

This chain uses TRBV14 with TRBJ1-2; maybe TRBD1 (5 bases). CDR1 and CDR2 from the germline V gene are SGHDN and FVKESK. Trimming removed 4 bases from V and 8 bases from J, with 14 bases in between. The CDR3 covers 13 residues. CDR3 loop: CASSPQQGSGYTF. The CDR3 nucleotides are TGTGCCAGCAGCCCCCAGCAGGGTAGCGGCTACACCTTC.

The rearrangement links TRBV9 to TRBJ2-5; no clear D gene. Trimming took 0 bases from V and 3 from J, leaving 9 bases between them. The CDR3 has 14 amino acids. The germline CDR1 and CDR2 sequences are SGDLS and YYNGEE. DNA for the CDR3: TGTGCCAGCAGCGTAGGGTTGGCGGAAGAGACCCAGTACTTC. Translation: CASSVGLAEETQYF.

The chain couples TRBV6-6 to TRBJ2-2, with TRBD2 matching 10 bases. The J segment lost 8 bases and the V segment lost 0 bases, leaving 6 bases of the junction unmatched. The CDR3 has 16 residues. Germline loops: CDR1 MNHNY, CDR2 SVGAGI (reference sequence). The CDR3 reads CASSYSSGGAGGELFF. The CDR3 nucleotides read TGTGCCAGCAGTTACTCGAGCGGGGGGGCTGGTGGGGAGCTGTTTTTT.

The chain is built from TRBV2 and TRBJ2-5, with D possibly TRBD2 on 6 matching bases. Germline loops: CDR1 SNHLY, CDR2 FYNNEI. This CDR3 contains 14 residues. Trimming took 7 bases from V and 0 from J, leaving 12 bases between them. The CDR3 coding sequence is TGTGCCAGCAACAGCGGGTCGTACCAAGAGACCCAGTACTTC. It is translated as CASNSGSYQETQYF.

V gene TRBV6-4 combines with J gene TRBJ1-1; TRBD1 is a possible D gene (5 bases). Germline CDR1 is MRHNA and CDR2 is SNTAGT. V was shortened by 0 bases and J by 4 bases, with 15 bases between the two germline ends. The CDR3 is 16 residues long. CDR3 sequence reads: CASSDSWEGSGTEAFF. CDR3 DNA sequence: TGTGCCAGCAGTGACTCTTGGGAGGGGTCGGGCACTGAAGCTTTCTTT.